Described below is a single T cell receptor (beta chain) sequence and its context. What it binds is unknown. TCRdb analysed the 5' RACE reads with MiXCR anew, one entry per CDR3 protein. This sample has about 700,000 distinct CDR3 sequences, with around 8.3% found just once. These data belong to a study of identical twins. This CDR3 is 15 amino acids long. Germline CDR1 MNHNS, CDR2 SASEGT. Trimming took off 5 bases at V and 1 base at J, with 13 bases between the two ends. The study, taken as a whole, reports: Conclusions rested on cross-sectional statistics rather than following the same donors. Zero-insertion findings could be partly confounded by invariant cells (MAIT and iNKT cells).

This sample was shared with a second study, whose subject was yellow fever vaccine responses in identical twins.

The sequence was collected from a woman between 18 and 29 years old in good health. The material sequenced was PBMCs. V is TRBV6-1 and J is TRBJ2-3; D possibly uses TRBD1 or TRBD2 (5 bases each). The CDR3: CASSQSVGGTDTQYF. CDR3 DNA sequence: TGTGCCAGCAGTCAGAGCGTGGGGGGCACAGATACGCAGTATTTT.